This T cell receptor (beta chain) originates from a study of cytomegalovirus exposure and HLA in healthy donors. Concerning this clone: Antigen specificity is unknown.

TCRdb's table, derived via immunoSEQ multiplex PCR, lists solely in-frame clones and lacks some. The sample consists of 150,000 to 200,000 clones, about nine tenths of them appearing once. Trimming shortened V by 6 bases and J by 2 bases, and 11 bases separated the two germline ends. The germline V gene has CDR1 LGHNA and CDR2 YSLEER. The CDR3 runs 13 residues. The donors were in the roughly 110-subject validation cohort, distinct from the approximately 730-subject first cohort. Regarding the study as a whole: While the bulk of TCR sequences proved rare, some public TCRs turned up in many donors. TCR beta chains numbering more than 150 were designated cytomegalovirus-associated. The TCR clusters that emerged in the first cohort tended, a later analysis found, to co-occur in the approximately 130 validation repertoires.

The receptor comes from a woman aged 18-29 years in good health and CMV-seropositive. V and J are TRBV4-3 and TRBJ2-7; TRBD1 is a possible D gene (6 bases). The sample comprised PBMCs. The CDR3 region is CASSLTGPYEQYF. The CDR3 DNA reads TGCGCCAGCAGTCTGACAGGCCCCTACGAGCAGTACTTC.